Below are 9 T cell receptor beta chains sequenced from a single sample in a study of blood T cell repertoires in COVID-19. Measured with immunoSEQ multiplex PCR; TCRdb has only the in-frame clones, and not every one. The sample records 430,000 or so clones, roughly 90% being singletons. The sequencing input was PBMCs or T cells enriched from blood (not recorded which). The receptors stem from a middle-aged woman who had recovered from COVID-19.

The chain is built from TRBV7-9 and TRBJ1-2; 11 positions match TRBD1. The CDR3 is made up of 16 amino acids. The trim removed 0 bases at V and 4 bases at J, leaving 4 bases unmatched. Germline CDR1 and CDR2: SEHNR and FQNEAQ (reference sequence). The CDR3 spells CASSLAGQGGSYGYTF. CDR3 coding DNA: TGTGCCAGCAGCTTAGCGGGACAGGGGGGCAGCTATGGCTACACCTTC.

The sample holds a few counts of this clone. V and J are TRBV5-1 and TRBJ1-2; TRBD1 agrees at 9 bases. The CDR3 sequence is 15 residues long. After removal of 4 bases from V and 4 bases from J, the junction contained 8 bases not matched to a gene. Germline V gene sequence: CDR1 SGHRS, CDR2 YFSETQ. The CDR3 loop reads CASSPDRGEIYGYTF. As DNA, the CDR3 is TGCGCCAGCAGCCCGGACAGGGGTGAGATCTATGGCTACACCTTC.

The chain employs TRBV10-1 and TRBJ1-4, with D tentatively TRBD1 (5 bases). Deletions cut 9 bases from V and 5 bases from J, with 13 bases between. The CDR3 is 13 residues long. CDR1 is WNHNN and CDR2 is SYGVQD in the germline V gene (reference sequence). CDR3 in amino acids: CASPPGRNEKLFF. DNA for the CDR3: TGCGCCAGTCCCCCAGGGAGGAATGAAAAACTGTTTTTT.

This chain links TRBV30 with TRBJ1-3; D remains unclear. CDR3 size: 13 residues. From germline, CDR1 is GTSNPN and CDR2 SVGIG (reference sequence). Trimming cost V 0 bases and J 8 bases, with 11 bases left between them. The CDR3 DNA follows: TGTGCCTGGAGTGTCGCCGTAGGAGACACCATATATTTT. Its translation is CAWSVAVGDTIYF. Full variable domain (remainder filled in from reference TRBV30 and TRBJ1-3): SQTIHQWPATLVQPVGSPLSLECTVEGTSNPNLYWYRQAAGRGLQLLFYSVGIGQISSEVPQNLSASRPQDRQFILSSKKLLLSDSGFYLCAWSVAVGDTIYFGEGSWLTVV.

The chain carries TRBV5-6 and TRBJ2-1; the match to TRBD2 covers 10 bases. J lost 15 bases, V lost 1 base, and 7 bases had no gene match. The CDR3 contains 13 residues. Germline V CDR1 and CDR2: SGHDT, YYEEEE. The CDR3 DNA reads as TGTGCCAGCAGCTTGCCGCCTAGCGGGAGTACGTTCTTC. This encodes CASSLPPSGSTFF.

This clone occurred once. The rearrangement uses TRBV7-2 and TRBJ1-2, with 7 bases matching TRBD1. The CDR3 covers 15 residues. The J segment lost 4 bases and the V segment lost 0 bases, leaving 5 bases of the junction unmatched. The germline V gene has CDR1 SGHTA and CDR2 FQGNSA. CDR3 nucleotides: TGTGCCAGCAGCTTAGCAGAGGGGGCGGGCTATGGCTACACCTTC. Amino acid sequence: CASSLAEGAGYGYTF.

The rearrangement joins TRBV24-1 to TRBJ2-4; D is possibly TRBD1 (6 bases). CDR3 size: 17 residues. Deletions cut 4 bases from V and 0 bases from J, with 15 bases between. From germline, CDR1 is KGHDR and CDR2 SFDVKD. In nucleotides, the CDR3 is TGTGCCACCAGTGAAATATGGACAGTCGTAGCCAAAAACATTCAGTACTTC. It translates to CATSEIWTVVAKNIQYF.

This rearrangement joins TRBV11-3 to TRBJ1-6; 12 positions agree with TRBD1. Germline loops: CDR1 SGHNT, CDR2 YENEEA. The CDR3 consists of 14 residues. V was clipped by 5 bases and J by 12 bases; unmatched bases: 5. CDR3 bases: TGTGCCAGCAGCCTGGGACAGGGGGCTATACCCCTCCACTTT. Protein sequence: CASSLGQGAIPLHF.

This clone was recorded only once. The chain combines TRBV19 with TRBJ1-6; 9 nucleotides agree with TRBD1. Germline-derived CDR1 and CDR2 are LNHDA and SQIVND (reference sequence). This CDR3 is built from 14 residues. J was trimmed by 6 bases and V by 10 bases; bases with no gene match: 7. CDR3 DNA: TGTGCCACCCGGACAGGGGTCTTTAATTCACCCCTCCACTTT. Its translation is CATRTGVFNSPLHF. The variable domain in full, completed from reference TRBV19 and TRBJ1-6, reads DGGITQSPKYLFRKEGQNVTLSCEQNLNHDAMYWYRQDPGQGLRLIYYSQIVNDFQKGDIAEGYSVSREKKESFPLTVTSAQKNPTAFYLCATRTGVFNSPLHFGNGTRLTVT.